The T cell receptor (beta chain) described here comes from a study of shared clonotypes between healthy human individuals. General study points: The authors expected sequencing depth to affect clonotype sharing among donors.

CDR1 and CDR2 (germline): SGHAT, FQNNGV. Trimming pared 1 base from V and 5 bases from J, leaving 8 bases between. This CDR3 has 13 amino acids. With respect to this clone: Its target is not known.

The unsorted PBMC replicate PCRs were performed with about 290 ng DNA, 32,000 or so T cell genomes. The data were produced by immunoSEQ multiplex PCR, yet TCRdb's version contains in-frame clones alone and is incomplete. The sample consists of about 560,000 clones, around 77% of them appearing once. Samples left unsorted employed around 90 million PBMCs for genomic DNA. The rearrangement joins TRBV11-2 to TRBJ1-1; D gene unclear. The sample consisted of PBMCs. The receptor comes from a woman aged 40 to 49 in good health. Some clones in this sample may be carry-over from other donors' samples. The CDR3 loop is CASSLASQTEAFF. The CDR3, as DNA: TGTGCCAGCAGCTTAGCAAGCCAAACTGAAGCTTTCTTT.